Listed here are 30 T cell receptor beta chains from one sample, sequenced in a study of blood T cell repertoires in COVID-19. Profiled with immunoSEQ multiplex PCR; TCRdb holds only in-frame clones, not every one. The sample consists of fewer than 350,000 clones, 70% to 90% of them appearing once. Material: PBMCs or T cells enriched from blood (not recorded which). The receptors here all came from a woman aged 40 to 50 who had recovered from COVID-19.

The chain recombines TRBV30 with TRBJ1-5, with D possibly matching TRBD1 (5 bases). The CDR3 length is 14 residues. V was trimmed by 5 bases and J by 5 bases, leaving 16 bases between them. CDR1 and CDR2 from the germline V gene are GTSNPN and SVGIG (reference sequence). Here the CDR3 DNA reads TGTGCCTGGGGCTCGGGGGGAGGTTATCAGCCCCAGCATTTT. Protein product: CAWGSGGGYQPQHF.

This clone came up once. The rearrangement joins TRBV3-1 (or the pseudogene TRBV3-2) to TRBJ2-2, with D possibly matching TRBD1 (6 bases). The CDR3 runs to 13 residues. Germline V gene sequence: CDR1 LGHDT, CDR2 YNNKEL (reference sequence). The V gene lost 3 bases and the J gene lost 8 bases, with 10 bases spanning the gap. The CDR3 sequence is CASSHLGQGELFF. The CDR3 nucleotides read TGTGCCAGCAGCCATCTAGGACAGGGGGAGCTGTTTTTT.

CDR3 DNA: TGTGCCAGTAGTGAACTCCCGGTCGCCTACAATGAGCAGTTCTTC. Translating it yields CASSELPVAYNEQFF. The V and J genes are TRBV19 and TRBJ2-1, with D hard to call. V lost 5 bases and J 2 bases, leaving 13 bases between the germline ends. CDR1 LNHDA and CDR2 SQIVND come from the germline V gene (reference sequence). The CDR3 is made up of 15 amino acids.

V usage is TRBV9 and J usage is TRBJ2-7, with D unclear. Trimming shortened V by 0 bases and J by 2 bases, and 9 bases separated the two germline ends. CDR3 size: 14 residues. Germline assignment: CDR1 SGDLS and CDR2 YYNGEE. Written as DNA, the CDR3 is TGTGCCAGCAGCGTAGATGAGACTCCCTACGAGCAGTACTTC. It codes for CASSVDETPYEQYF.

This chain joins TRBV4-1 and TRBJ2-4, with 10 bases aligning to TRBD2. The CDR3 is made up of 13 amino acids. Germline V lookup: CDR1 MGHRA, CDR2 YSYEKL. The J segment lost 11 bases and the V segment lost 0 bases, leaving 1 base of the junction unmatched. CDR3 loop: CASSQDLAGVQYF. For the CDR3, the DNA is TGCGCCAGCAGCCAAGACCTAGCGGGAGTTCAGTACTTC.

This chain links TRBV23-1 with TRBJ1-1; a possible D gene is TRBD1 (6 bases). TRBV23-1 has ORF status, its function being uncertain. Between the trimmed V and J ends, which lost 1 base and 5 bases, there was a span of 14 bases. The CDR3 is 15 residues long. The CDR3: CASSQFHPGTTEAFF. For the CDR3, the DNA is TGCGCCAGCAGTCAATTTCACCCGGGGACAACTGAAGCTTTCTTT.

CDR3 residues: CASSLDCGQPQHF. CDR3 sequence (DNA): TGTGCCAGCAGCTTGGACTGCGGGCAGCCCCAGCATTTT. The chain couples TRBV5-4 to TRBJ1-5; no definite D call. Germline CDR1 is SGHNT and CDR2 is YYREEE (reference sequence). This CDR3 is built from 13 residues. The V end was cut by 0 bases, the J end by 7 bases, with 8 bases between.

The V gene is TRBV28, the J gene TRBJ2-6; 8 bases line up with TRBD1. Germline V gene lookup returns CDR1 MDHEN and CDR2 SYDVKM. J lost 0 bases, V lost 6 bases, and 10 bases had no gene match. The CDR3 is 18 residues long. The CDR3 DNA reads TGTGCCAGCAGCTTACCGGACAGGGTACTCTCTGGGGCCAACGTCCTGACTTTC. As protein: CASSLPDRVLSGANVLTF.

The V call is TRBV5-1, the J call TRBJ2-3; no definite D call. V was shortened by 1 base and J by 6 bases, with 9 bases between the two germline ends. CDR3 length: 13 amino acids. The germline CDR1 and CDR2 sequences are SGHRS and YFSETQ. The CDR3 DNA reads as TGCGCCAGCAGCTTGAATCAGAGGGATACGCAGTATTTT. Its translation: CASSLNQRDTQYF.

This clone has just one count. The gene calls are TRBV5-1 and TRBJ2-1; TRBD2 aligns across 8 bases. The CDR3 has 15 residues. The ends lost 2 bases at V and 7 bases at J; junction bases unmatched: 8. Germline CDR1 is SGHRS and CDR2 is YFSETQ. The CDR3 region is CASSFPGGPENEQFF. In DNA form, the CDR3 reads TGCGCCAGCAGCTTCCCGGGGGGGCCGGAAAATGAGCAGTTCTTC.

The chain carries TRBV2 and TRBJ2-2; TRBD2 aligns across 7 bases. CDR1 and CDR2 (germline): SNHLY, FYNNEI. The CDR3 runs to 16 residues. Germline trimming cut 6 bases from V and 0 bases from J; bases unmatched to any gene: 7. The CDR3 here is CASSPSLAANTGELFF. The DNA for the CDR3 is TGTGCCAGCAGCCCTTCCCTAGCGGCGAACACCGGGGAGCTGTTTTTT.

The chain carries TRBV19 and TRBJ2-5; weak D call: TRBD1 (6 bases). The CDR3 totals 15 residues. Trimming removed 5 bases from V and 5 bases from J, with 18 bases in between. Germline assignment: CDR1 LNHDA and CDR2 SQIVND (reference sequence). CDR3 in DNA: TGTGCCAGTAGTCCCGGGACACAGTTATTTGAGACCCAGTACTTC. As protein: CASSPGTQLFETQYF.

The rearrangement links TRBV7-3 to TRBJ2-1; 7 bases map to TRBD2. With V trimmed by 6 bases and J by 3 bases, 8 bases remained unmatched. The germline V gene encodes CDR1 SGHTA and CDR2 FQGTGA. There are 15 residues in the CDR3. In nucleotides, the CDR3 is TGTGCCAGCAGGACCGGGACTAACGTCTACAATGAGCAGTTCTTC. Translating it yields CASRTGTNVYNEQFF.

The V call is TRBV15, the J call TRBJ2-2; D possibly corresponds to TRBD1 (6 bases). Germline V lookup: CDR1 LNHNV, CDR2 YYDKDF (reference sequence). This CDR3 is 14 amino acids long. The ends were cut back, 5 bases at V and 1 base at J, with 8 bases in the middle. Here the CDR3 DNA reads TGTGCCACCAGCTGGGGACAGAACACCGGGGAGCTGTTTTTT. Residues: CATSWGQNTGELFF.

Only a few counts were recorded for this clone. The chain joins TRBV28 to TRBJ1-4; tentative D call: TRBD1 (5 bases). CDR3 length equals 15 residues. Germline V gene lookup returns CDR1 MDHEN and CDR2 SYDVKM. V shed 6 bases and J shed 8 bases, with 19 bases lying between them. The CDR3 DNA reads as TGTGCCAGCAGCCCAGTGGGGCAGGGAGGAGAAAAACTGTTTTTT. This sequence encodes CASSPVGQGGEKLFF.

This clone was counted at least ten times. The chain combines TRBV6-5 with TRBJ1-6, with D possibly TRBD1 on 6 matching bases. The CDR3 has 13 residues. From germline, CDR1 is MNHEY and CDR2 SVGAGI. V gave up 6 bases and J gave up 9 bases, with 12 bases separating them. CDR3: CASRSKGGSPLHF. The CDR3 DNA follows: TGTGCCAGCAGGTCTAAAGGGGGTTCACCCCTCCACTTT.

DNA for the CDR3: TGTGCCAGCAGTGAAGAAACTAGCGGGAGGGGGGATACGCAGTATTTT. It specifies CASSEETSGRGDTQYF. The chain has TRBV2 and TRBJ2-3; 13 bases match TRBD2. The CDR3 extends over 16 amino acids. CDR1 is SNHLY, CDR2 FYNNEI, per germline. V lost 1 base, J lost 6 bases, and 4 bases stayed unmatched.

The rearrangement uses TRBV7-9 and TRBJ2-5, with D hard to call. CDR3 length equals 14 residues. V was cut by 1 base and J by 0 bases, with 6 bases left in between. Germline CDR1 SEHNR, CDR2 FQNEAQ (reference sequence). The CDR3 is CASSLEPYQETQYF. The CDR3 bases are TGTGCCAGCAGCTTAGAGCCGTACCAAGAGACCCAGTACTTC.

The chain links TRBV5-4 to TRBJ2-3, with 12 bases aligning to TRBD2. The germline CDR1 and CDR2 sequences are SGHNT and YYREEE (reference sequence). The CDR3 consists of 16 residues. V lost 0 bases to trimming and J lost 1 base; unmatched junction nucleotides: 0. This CDR3 reads CASSLGLAGGTDTQYF. The DNA for the CDR3 is TGTGCCAGCAGCTTGGGACTAGCGGGGGGCACAGATACGCAGTATTTT. Combining the CDR3 with reference TRBV5-4 and TRBJ2-3 gives the whole variable domain ETGVTQSPTHLIKTRGQQVTLRCSSQSGHNTVSWYQQALGQGPQFIFQYYREEENGRGNFPPRFSGLQFPNYSSELNVNALELDDSALYLCASSLGLAGGTDTQYFGPGTRLTVL.

This clone was recorded once. The rearrangement uses TRBV19 and TRBJ1-4, with D perhaps TRBD1 (5 bases). V lost 7 bases and J 6 bases, leaving 18 bases between the germline ends. Germline V lookup: CDR1 LNHDA, CDR2 SQIVND (reference sequence). The CDR3 totals 15 residues. The CDR3 loop is CASNPRGGDYEKLFF. CDR3 sequence (DNA): TGTGCCAGTAACCCTCGGGGAGGGGACTATGAAAAACTGTTTTTT.

This chain connects TRBV10-1 to TRBJ2-7; D possibly corresponds to TRBD1 (6 bases). The V end was cut by 7 bases, the J end by 6 bases, with 28 bases between. Per the germline V gene, CDR1 is WNHNN and CDR2 is SYGVQD (reference sequence). This CDR3 spans 17 amino acids. CDR3 nucleotides: TGCGCCAGCACCTGTGGGGACCGGGACAATAACTACTGCGAGCAGTACTTC. It specifies CASTCGDRDNNYCEQYF.

V usage is TRBV7-2 and J usage is TRBJ2-1, with 8 bases lining up with TRBD2. This CDR3 has 16 amino acids. In germline, CDR1 is SGHTA, CDR2 FQGNSA. V dropped 5 bases and J dropped 6; count of bases not matched to a gene: 12. The CDR3 bases are TGTGCCAGCAGCCGCGAGCCGGGACTAGGCCGCAATGAGCAGTTCTTC. As protein: CASSREPGLGRNEQFF.

The chain is built from TRBV3-1 (or the pseudogene TRBV3-2) and TRBJ2-5, with 8 bases lining up with TRBD1. The CDR3 is 15 residues long. Germline trimming cut 4 bases from V and 1 base from J; bases unmatched to any gene: 5. CDR1 LGHDT and CDR2 YNNKEL come from the germline V gene (reference sequence). Here the CDR3 reads CASSLPGQGQETQYF. For the CDR3, the DNA is TGTGCCAGCAGCCTTCCCGGACAGGGCCAAGAGACCCAGTACTTC.

In this sample, this clone turned up once. The chain combines TRBV27 with TRBJ2-7; D might be TRBD2 (6 bases). The length of the CDR3 is 17 residues. CDR1 and CDR2 (germline): MNHEY, SMNVEV (reference sequence). Deletions cut 2 bases from V and 3 bases from J, with 20 bases between. The CDR3 nucleotides are TGTGCCAGCAGTTTACAACGCCGCGGGGCAGAGAACTACGAGCAGTACTTC. It encodes CASSLQRRGAENYEQYF.

This clone was detected only once. This chain links TRBV27 with TRBJ1-2, with unresolved D. The ends were cut back, 3 bases at V and 0 bases at J, with 11 bases in the middle. The germline V gene has CDR1 MNHEY and CDR2 SMNVEV (reference sequence). This CDR3 comprises 15 residues. The CDR3 region is CASSLVYSTNYGYTF. In nucleotides, the CDR3 is TGTGCCAGCAGTTTGGTTTACAGCACTAACTATGGCTACACCTTC.

This clone was observed once. The V call is TRBV3-1 (or the pseudogene TRBV3-2), the J call TRBJ2-4, with 7 bases lining up with TRBD1. Germline V gene sequence: CDR1 LGHDT, CDR2 YNNKEL (reference sequence). The CDR3 has 13 amino acids. V was pared by 1 base and J by 6 bases, with 0 bases of the junction left unmatched. CDR3 loop: CASSQAGGNIQYF. In DNA form, the CDR3 reads TGTGCCAGCAGCCAAGCAGGGGGAAACATTCAGTACTTC.

The chain recombines TRBV14 with TRBJ2-1; 7 bases match TRBD1. J lost 9 bases, V lost 2 bases, and 4 bases had no gene match. Germline CDR1 is SGHDN and CDR2 is FVKESK. The CDR3 spans 13 residues. The CDR3 here is CASSQTRTGEQFF. CDR3 DNA: TGTGCCAGCAGCCAAACCCGGACAGGTGAGCAGTTCTTC.

The chain links TRBV2 to TRBJ1-6; 7 bases fit TRBD1. The V gene's germline CDR1 is SNHLY and CDR2 FYNNEI. This CDR3 is built from 15 residues. Trimming at V came to 2 bases and at J to 7 bases, leaving 5 bases not matched to a gene. For the CDR3, the DNA is TGTGCCAGCAGTGAATTGGCCAGGGGGAATTCACCCCTCCACTTT. Protein product: CASSELARGNSPLHF.

The chain joins TRBV18 to TRBJ2-4; a weak D match, TRBD2 (5 bases). Trimming pared 1 base from V and 0 bases from J, leaving 13 bases between. This CDR3 comprises 17 residues. Germline V gene lookup returns CDR1 KGHSH and CDR2 LQKENI. CDR3 in DNA: TGTGCCAGCTCACCACTATTGGGGAGTTCAGCCAAAAACATTCAGTACTTC. Protein product: CASSPLLGSSAKNIQYF.

The V gene is TRBV11-2, the J gene TRBJ2-7; 10 bases are a match to TRBD1. Germline V gene lookup returns CDR1 SGHAT and CDR2 FQNNGV. This CDR3 is built from 16 residues. V gave up 4 bases and J gave up 5 bases; unmatched junction bases: 11. The CDR3 here is CASSSYRDRGLHEQYF. The CDR3 DNA follows: TGTGCCAGCAGCTCCTACCGGGACAGGGGTCTCCACGAGCAGTACTTC. The full variable domain, completed using reference TRBV11-2 and TRBJ2-7, is EAGVAQSPRYKIIEKRQSVAFWCNPISGHATLYWYQQILGQGPKLLIQFQNNGVVDDSQLPKDRFSAERLKGVDSTLKIQPAKLEDSAVYLCASSSYRDRGLHEQYFGPGTRLTVT.